Below, 18 T cell receptor beta chains from the same sample are listed, as sequenced in a study of CD8 T cells in Susac syndrome. Reverse transcription of 0.5 to 1 ug RNA was performed with random hexamers. MiXCR was run by TCRdb on the immunoSEQ multiplex PCR reads, yielding one entry per CDR3 protein. The sample has 40,000 to 55,000 distinct CDR3 sequences, almost 95% seen once. The sequencing input was CD8+ T cells from PBMCs. These receptors were collected from a human donor in good health.

This sequence joins TRBV3-1 and TRBJ2-7; no definite D call. The CDR3 consists of 12 residues. V was shortened by 0 bases and J by 1 base, with 1 base between the two germline ends. Germline CDR1 LGHDT, CDR2 YNNKEL (reference sequence). Written as DNA, the CDR3 is TGTGCCAGCAGCCAAGAATCCTACGAGCAGTACTTC. Its translation: CASSQESYEQYF.

This clonotype has just one count. The rearrangement links TRBV21-1 to TRBJ1-5. TRBV21-1 is listed as a pseudogene. This CDR3 contains 14 residues. The CDR3: CASSKGLSNQPQHF. Here the CDR3 DNA reads TGTGCCAGCAGCAAAGGGCTGAGCAATCAGCCCCAGCATTTT.

J is TRBJ2-7 and V is TRBV20-1, with 10 bases that match TRBD2. The CDR3 has 13 amino acids. The germline V gene encodes CDR1 DFQATT and CDR2 SNEGSKA (reference sequence). The J segment lost 7 bases and the V segment lost 3 bases, leaving 6 bases of the junction unmatched. This CDR3 reads CSARYSGRGEQYF. The DNA of the CDR3 is TGCAGTGCTAGGTACAGCGGGAGGGGAGAGCAGTACTTC.

As to this clonotype: A read error may account for a junction end that differs from germline. J is TRBJ1-1 and V is TRBV14; D perhaps matches TRBD1 (6 bases). The CDR3 covers 14 residues. Germline CDR1 SGHDN, CDR2 FVKESK. The CDR3 loop is CASQGPLWDTEVFF. The CDR3 bases are TGTGCCAGCCAGGGCCCTCTCTGGGACACTGAAGTTTTCTTT.

The chain combines TRBV2 with TRBJ2-1, with D perhaps TRBD1 or TRBD2 (5 bases each). This CDR3 contains 14 residues. Germline loops: CDR1 SNHLY, CDR2 FYNNEI. V lost 4 bases to trimming and J lost 2 bases, with 9 bases between them. The CDR3 nucleotides read TGTGCCAGCAGTGCTCTGGGGGCCTACAATGAGCAGTTCTTC. Amino acid sequence: CASSALGAYNEQFF.

The chain recombines TRBV19 with TRBJ1-5, with TRBD1 matching over 7 bases. The CDR3 runs 15 residues. Germline loops: CDR1 LNHDA, CDR2 SQIVND (reference sequence). V lost 5 bases, J lost 4 bases, and 8 bases stayed unmatched. In DNA form, the CDR3 reads TGTGCCAGTAGTCTGGCGACAGGGATTAATCAGCCCCAGCATTTT. Translation gives CASSLATGINQPQHF.

The V and J genes are TRBV7-9 and TRBJ1-1; TRBD1 aligns across 8 bases. The V gene's germline CDR1 is SEHNR and CDR2 FQNEAQ (reference sequence). The length of the CDR3 is 15 residues. Germline trimming cut 5 bases from V and 0 bases from J; bases unmatched to any gene: 5. In nucleotides, the CDR3 is TGTGCCAGCAGCGCGGACAGGGCGATGAACACTGAAGCTTTCTTT. Its protein product is CASSADRAMNTEAFF. The full variable domain, rest sourced from reference TRBV7-9 and TRBJ1-1, is DTGVSQNPRHKITKRGQNVTFRCDPISEHNRLYWYRQTLGQGPEFLTYFQNEAQLEKSRLLSDRFSAERPKGSFSTLEIQRTEQGDSAMYLCASSADRAMNTEAFFGQGTRLTVV.

V gene TRBV9 combines with J gene TRBJ1-1; D possibly corresponds to TRBD1 (6 bases). Trimming stripped 3 bases from V and 7 bases from J, with 16 bases between. Per the germline V gene, CDR1 is SGDLS and CDR2 is YYNGEE. There are 14 residues in the CDR3. The CDR3 here is CASSGPGGQGEAFF. As DNA, the CDR3 is TGTGCCAGCAGCGGCCCCGGGGGGCAGGGTGAAGCTTTCTTT.

In this sample, this clonotype turned up once. The V call is TRBV29-1, the J call TRBJ1-3, with D hard to call. V was shortened by 1 base and J by 1 base, with 11 bases between the two germline ends. Germline V CDR1 and CDR2: SQVTM, ANQGSEA. The CDR3 runs 15 residues. The CDR3 loop reads CSVEGWGRSGNTIYF. The CDR3 DNA reads TGCAGCGTTGAAGGTTGGGGAAGGTCTGGAAACACCATATATTTT.

This sequence joins TRBV10-2 and TRBJ1-1; D gene ambiguous. This CDR3 is built from 13 residues. Per germline, CDR1 WSHSY and CDR2 SAAADI. Trimming stripped 2 bases from V and 2 bases from J, with 6 bases between. This CDR3 reads CASSEVGNTEAFF. The CDR3 bases are TGCGCCAGCAGTGAGGTCGGAAACACTGAAGCTTTCTTT.

This clonotype came up a few times. This sequence joins TRBV29-1 and TRBJ2-7; 8 nucleotides align to TRBD2. This CDR3 is 15 amino acids long. The J segment lost 3 bases and the V segment lost 0 bases, leaving 7 bases of the junction unmatched. Germline CDR1 is SQVTM and CDR2 is ANQGSEA. Written as DNA, the CDR3 is TGCAGCGTTGAAGATCCCAGCGGGAGAAACTACGAGCAGTACTTC. Translation: CSVEDPSGRNYEQYF.

The rearrangement joins TRBV19 to TRBJ1-1; D is undetermined. There are 12 residues in the CDR3. V was trimmed by 5 bases and J by 2 bases, leaving 6 bases between them. Germline V gene sequence: CDR1 LNHDA, CDR2 SQIVND (reference sequence). The CDR3 DNA follows: TGTGCCAGTAGTCCACCCAACACTGAAGCTTTCTTT. Residues: CASSPPNTEAFF.

The V gene is TRBV11-2, the J gene TRBJ1-5, with 10 bases that match TRBD1. V lost 4 bases to trimming and J lost 1 base; unmatched junction nucleotides: 4. CDR1 is SGHAT, CDR2 FQNNGV, per germline. This CDR3 has 16 amino acids. The CDR3 DNA sequence: TGTGCCAGCAGCTCAGGACAGGGGGGCAGCAATCAGCCCCAGCATTTT. Its protein product is CASSSGQGGSNQPQHF.

V and J are TRBV5-6 and TRBJ2-5; D not resolved. V was pared by 4 bases and J by 2 bases, with 3 bases between. The V gene's germline CDR1 is SGHDT and CDR2 YYEEEE. The CDR3 has 11 amino acids. The CDR3 DNA reads TGTGCCAGCAGCCAGCAAGAGACCCAGTACTTC. Amino acids: CASSQQETQYF.

The chain is built from TRBV5-1 and TRBJ2-5; 7 bases fit TRBD1. The CDR3 has 15 amino acids. The V and J ends lost 4 bases and 5 bases, in that order; junction bases with no gene match: 11. The V gene's germline CDR1 is SGHRS and CDR2 YFSETQ. Written as DNA, the CDR3 is TGCGCCAGCAGCCTGTACAGGGGTGAAGAGGAGACCCAGTACTTC. Protein: CASSLYRGEEETQYF.

The chain links TRBV2 to TRBJ1-5; D gene ambiguous. The germline CDR1 and CDR2 sequences are SNHLY and FYNNEI. Trimming shortened V by 8 bases and J by 7 bases, and 15 bases separated the two germline ends. The CDR3 contains 13 residues. The CDR3 nucleotides read TGTGCCAGCCGAGTGGAAGGAATCCAGCCCCAGCATTTT. Residues: CASRVEGIQPQHF. The full variable domain, its missing parts supplied by reference TRBV2 and TRBJ1-5, is EPEVTQTPSHQVTQMGQEVILRCVPISNHLYFYWYRQILGQKVEFLVSFYNNEISEKSEIFDDQFSVERPDGSNFTLKIRSTKLEDSAMYFCASRVEGIQPQHFGDGTRLSIL.

The chain combines TRBV27 with TRBJ2-7, with 13 positions matching TRBD2. Losses at the gene ends were 2 bases for V and 5 bases for J; bases not matched to a gene: 6. CDR3 length: 16 amino acids. Germline V gene lookup returns CDR1 MNHEY and CDR2 SMNVEV (reference sequence). The CDR3 DNA reads TGTGCCAGCAGTTTAGGGACTAGCGGGGCTCGGGACGAGCAGTACTTC. Translated: CASSLGTSGARDEQYF.

The rearrangement uses TRBV27 and TRBJ1-5; tentatively, D is TRBD1 (5 bases). Looked up from germline, CDR1 is MNHEY and CDR2 is SMNVEV (reference sequence). The CDR3 sequence is 14 residues long. Trimming cost V 6 bases and J 2 bases, with 11 bases left between them. The CDR3 is CASSPTGGNQPQHF. CDR3 coding DNA: TGTGCCAGCAGCCCTACAGGAGGCAATCAGCCCCAGCATTTT.